This T cell receptor (beta chain) was sequenced for a study of shared clonotypes between healthy human individuals. This CDR3 is 15 amino acids long. The V end was cut by 0 bases, the J end by 3 bases, with 12 bases between. Germline CDR1 is SGDLS and CDR2 is YYNGEE. Broader study findings: Roughly 5% of naive CD4 clonotypes were shared across a few donors.

Several immunoSEQ plates held equal portions of the genomic DNA taken from each subset. Assay: immunoSEQ multiplex PCR; the TCRdb copy retains only in-frame clones and omits some. The sample lists about 2.4 million clones; more than 90% were seen once. Turning to this clone: Its antigen is as yet unknown.

The chain joins TRBV9 to TRBJ1-1, with D possibly matching TRBD1 (5 bases). This receptor was taken from a man aged 18 to 30 in good health. The sequencing input was naive CD4+ T cells sorted from blood. Indicated subset: CD45RA+ positively selected. The CDR3 protein is CASSVGRGGDTEAFF. CDR3 in DNA: TGTGCCAGCAGCGTAGGAAGGGGAGGGGACACTGAAGCTTTCTTT.